The clone carrying this T cell receptor beta chain was observed a few times. CDR3 length equals 15 residues. The ends lost 6 bases at V and 6 bases at J; junction bases unmatched: 13. Germline V lookup: CDR1 SGHAT, CDR2 FQNNGV. This sample was included in a study of blood T cell repertoires in COVID-19. Study details: Sites across the United States, Italy and Spain contributed samples from acute and convalescent COVID-19. Nucleic acid was either cDNA or gDNA, and it came from T cells, B-cell-depleted T cells, or PBMCs.

Original analysis: Quantification of nucleated cells was approximated via reference gene primer amplification. The assay was immunoSEQ multiplex PCR, and TCRdb's table has in-frame clones only and misses some. That table is the source of V, J and clone size, and D and trimming were worked out from the DNA. The table shows roughly 220,000 clones, with around three quarters occurring only once. The specimen was peripheral blood. The clonotype comes from a woman in her 70s with acute or convalescent COVID-19. This chain uses TRBV11-2 with TRBJ2-7; 8 nucleotides agree with TRBD2. DNA for the CDR3: TGTGCCAGCAGGTTGGGGGGGACTAGAGACCTCGAGCAGTACTTC. This translates into CASRLGGTRDLEQYF.